This T cell receptor (beta chain) was retrieved from a study of T cells in Graves' hyperthyroidism and ophthalmopathy. The CDR3 regions of TCR beta were amplified from RNA transcripts. Primed by the HTBI set, a first-round RT-PCR was run on the TCR CDR3. TCRdb called the multiplex PCR reads again in MiXCR, with one record for every CDR3 protein. The sample includes fewer than 250,000 distinct CDR3 sequences, around 25% of them seen just once. Ophthalmopathy patients all had a Clinical Activity Score of at least 3, a NOSPECS grade of at least 4 and disease under 3 months old. There are many counts of this clonotype. The receptor was isolated from a middle-aged woman with Graves' ophthalmopathy. The sequenced sample was blood.

CDR3 nucleotides: TGTGCCAGCAGCCCTACCCTTTATGTGACCGGGGAGCTGTTTTTT. Encoded protein: CASSPTLYVTGELFF. The chain joins TRBV14 to TRBJ2-2; D is uncertain. There are 15 residues in the CDR3. Germline CDR1 SGHDN, CDR2 FVKESK. The V gene lost 4 bases and the J gene lost 5 bases, with 14 bases spanning the gap.